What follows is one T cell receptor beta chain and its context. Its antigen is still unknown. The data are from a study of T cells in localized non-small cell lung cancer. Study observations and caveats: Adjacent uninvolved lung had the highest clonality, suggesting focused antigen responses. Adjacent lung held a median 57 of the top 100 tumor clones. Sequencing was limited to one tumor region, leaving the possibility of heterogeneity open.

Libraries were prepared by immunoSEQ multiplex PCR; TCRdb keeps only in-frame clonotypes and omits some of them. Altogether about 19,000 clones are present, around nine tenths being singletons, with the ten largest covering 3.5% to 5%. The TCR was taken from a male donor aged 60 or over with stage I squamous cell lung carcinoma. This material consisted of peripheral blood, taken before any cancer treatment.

The CDR3 coding sequence is TGCGCCAGCAGCCCCGGGGGCGCGAACACTGAAGCTTTCTTT. It encodes CASSPGGANTEAFF. This rearrangement joins TRBV5-1 to TRBJ1-1, with a weak D call TRBD1 (6 bases). CDR3 length equals 14 residues. Between the trimmed V and J ends, which lost 4 bases and 1 base, there was a span of 11 bases. CDR1 is SGHRS and CDR2 is YFSETQ in the germline V gene.